This T cell receptor (beta chain) was retrieved from a study of CD8+ T cells in alopecia areata. Study-wide background: Treated individuals took tofacitinib by mouth, 5 to 10 mg twice daily. Study observations and caveats: Tofacitinib delivered significant drops in scalp clonality and in expanded CD8+ clones among the top 100.

Treatment denoted: oral pan-JAK inhibitor, 5-10 mg twice daily. Using a FACSAria, the CD4+ and CD8+ T cells were sorted from the PBMCs. Once RNA had been extracted, it was reverse transcribed into cDNA to act as the sequencing template. Method: immunoSEQ multiplex PCR; TCRdb's copy keeps in-frame clones and lacks some. In the table there are 70,000 or so clones, 29% of which are singletons. This clone was counted between two and nine times. Its cognate antigen is unknown. This CDR3 comprises 14 residues. The V end lost 6 bases, the J end lost 0 bases, and 13 bases lay between the germline ends. The germline V gene encodes CDR1 SQVTM and CDR2 ANQGSEA.

J is TRBJ2-3 and V is TRBV29-1, with D unclear. This receptor was obtained from a human donor with alopecia areata. Sample: CD8+ T cells sorted from blood, taken at week 4, from a patient treated with tofacitinib. CDR3 DNA: TGCAGCGTCATAAGCGTCGGTAGCACAGATACGCAGTATTTT. Residues: CSVISVGSTDTQYF.